These 7 T cell receptor beta chains were all obtained from the same sample, sequenced in a study of T cells after yellow fever vaccination. Using its own MiXCR run on the 5' RACE reads, TCRdb lists one record per CDR3 protein. The table lists 300,000 to 350,000 distinct CDR3 sequences, 3% to 4.5% of them singletons. The sample was PBMCs, taken 5 days after the yellow fever booster vaccination. Every receptor here comes from a man between 18 and 35 years old who received the YFV17D yellow fever vaccine.

This clonotype appeared a few times. The rearrangement uses TRBV7-3 and TRBJ2-1, with 14 bases aligning to TRBD2. V gave up 0 bases and J gave up 11 bases; unmatched junction bases: 6. The CDR3 spans 16 residues. The V gene's germline CDR1 is SGHTA and CDR2 FQGTGA. CDR3 in DNA: TGTGCCAGCAGCTTAACAGGTGGACTAGCGGGGGGCCAGCAGTTCTTC. Protein product: CASSLTGGLAGGQQFF.

This clonotype was recorded many times. The chain links TRBV28 to TRBJ2-5, with 12 bases fitting TRBD2. The CDR3 covers 16 residues. CDR1 is MDHEN, CDR2 SYDVKM, per germline. Trimming at V came to 0 bases and at J to 9 bases, leaving 8 bases not matched to a gene. CDR3 DNA sequence: TGTGCCAGCAGTTTATGGCTGGCTAGCGGGGGGGCCGCCCAGTACTTC. Amino acid sequence: CASSLWLASGGAAQYF.

This clonotype was found a few times. This rearrangement joins TRBV5-1 to TRBJ1-4; D unresolved. The germline V gene encodes CDR1 SGHRS and CDR2 YFSETQ. The CDR3 length is 15 residues. Trimming removed 3 bases from V and 8 bases from J, with 17 bases in between. CDR3 DNA sequence: TGCGCCAGCAGCTCTCGGGATCCGAGGAGGGAAAAACTGTTTTTT. It codes for CASSSRDPRREKLFF.

This clonotype occurred many times. V gene TRBV5-1 combines with J gene TRBJ1-4; possible D gene TRBD1, 6 bases. The CDR3 has 14 amino acids. The V gene's germline CDR1 is SGHRS and CDR2 YFSETQ. Deletions cut 4 bases from V and 5 bases from J, with 12 bases between. CDR3 loop: CASSTGLDNEKLFF. CDR3 coding DNA: TGCGCCAGCAGCACAGGGCTCGACAATGAAAAACTGTTTTTT.

This clonotype turned up a few times. The gene calls are TRBV12-3 or TRBV12-4 and TRBJ2-2, with TRBD2 matching 9 bases. The CDR3 totals 14 residues. With 10 bases clipped from V and 1 base from J, the junction kept 4 bases outside the gene matches. As DNA, the CDR3 is TGTGCCACCGCTAGCGGGATGAACACCGGGGAGCTGTTTTTT. Translated: CATASGMNTGELFF.

Ten or more counts support this clonotype. This CDR3 reads CASTQQGAANYGYTF. The CDR3 coding sequence is TGTGCCAGCACCCAACAGGGGGCAGCTAACTATGGCTACACCTTC. The chain carries TRBV5-5 and TRBJ1-2; 9 positions agree with TRBD1. This CDR3 has 15 residues. Trimming at V came to 6 bases and at J to 0 bases, leaving 6 bases not matched to a gene. Germline V gives CDR1 SGHKS, CDR2 YYEKEE (reference sequence).

V and J are TRBV5-1 and TRBJ1-2; no clear D gene. Germline loops: CDR1 SGHRS, CDR2 YFSETQ. CDR3 size: 13 residues. Trimming took 0 bases from V and 4 from J, leaving 7 bases between them. This CDR3 is CASSLAPVYGYTF. The CDR3 bases are TGCGCCAGCAGCTTGGCCCCGGTCTATGGCTACACCTTC.